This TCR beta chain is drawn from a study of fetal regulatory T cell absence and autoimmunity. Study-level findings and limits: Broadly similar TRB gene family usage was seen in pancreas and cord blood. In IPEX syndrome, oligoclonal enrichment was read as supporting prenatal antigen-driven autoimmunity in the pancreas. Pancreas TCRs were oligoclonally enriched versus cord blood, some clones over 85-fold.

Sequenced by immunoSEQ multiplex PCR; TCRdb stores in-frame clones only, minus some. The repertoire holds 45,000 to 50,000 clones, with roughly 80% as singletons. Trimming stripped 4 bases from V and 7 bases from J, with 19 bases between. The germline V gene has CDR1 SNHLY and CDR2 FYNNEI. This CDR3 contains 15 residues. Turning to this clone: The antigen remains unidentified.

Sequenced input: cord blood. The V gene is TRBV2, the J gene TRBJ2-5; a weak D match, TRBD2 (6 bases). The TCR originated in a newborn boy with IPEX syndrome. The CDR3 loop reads CASSAWGSGAGTQYF. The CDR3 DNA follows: TGTGCCAGCAGTGCGTGGGGTAGCGGCGCCGGGACCCAGTACTTC.